These 24 T cell receptor beta chains were sequenced from one sample in a study of beta chain features in type 1 diabetes. Expressed TCRB transcripts were sequenced because the isolated RNA had all been reverse transcribed beforehand. Only in-frame clones appear in the TCRdb table, and some are missing; sequencing was by immunoSEQ multiplex PCR. The sample includes hundreds of thousands of clones, about 14% of them seen just once. The material sequenced was naive CD4+ T cells from blood. Every receptor here comes from a man between 18 and 35 years old in good health.

V gene TRBV19 combines with J gene TRBJ2-1; D is ambiguous. This CDR3 has 14 residues. CDR1 is LNHDA, CDR2 SQIVND, per germline (reference sequence). V was shortened by 8 bases and J by 2 bases, with 13 bases between the two germline ends. DNA for the CDR3: TGTGCCAGTTCCCCAGTTGGTGCCTACAATGAGCAGTTCTTC. Amino acids: CASSPVGAYNEQFF.

The rearrangement joins TRBV9 to TRBJ1-5; D is uncertain. V lost 3 bases and J 0 bases, leaving 7 bases between the germline ends. This CDR3 spans 14 amino acids. The V gene's germline CDR1 is SGDLS and CDR2 YYNGEE. The CDR3 DNA follows: TGTGCCAGCAGCGGAAACTATAGCAATCAGCCCCAGCATTTT. Translated, it gives CASSGNYSNQPQHF.

This clone was recorded a few times. The CDR3 here is CASSYRWSGANVLTF. CDR3 nucleotide sequence: TGTGCCAGCAGTTACAGGTGGTCTGGGGCCAACGTCCTGACTTTC. This chain uses TRBV6-5 with TRBJ2-6; D is uncertain. The V end was cut by 2 bases, the J end by 1 base, with 6 bases between. The CDR3 is made up of 15 amino acids. Germline values: CDR1 MNHEY, CDR2 SVGAGI.

The V call is TRBV7-9, the J call TRBJ1-4; D is unclear. The germline V gene encodes CDR1 SEHNR and CDR2 FQNEAQ (reference sequence). Trimming cost V 5 bases and J 3 bases, with 22 bases left between them. This CDR3 contains 18 residues. CDR3 DNA: TGTGCCAGCAGCCCTAAGGGCGGCAACCTCCGCCCTAATGAAAAACTGTTTTTT. Translated, it gives CASSPKGGNLRPNEKLFF.

This clone has more than one count but fewer than ten. The gene calls are TRBV6-1 and TRBJ1-1; D not resolved. The germline V gene encodes CDR1 MNHNS and CDR2 SASEGT. The CDR3 covers 12 residues. V lost 2 bases and J lost 11, with 12 bases in between. Here the CDR3 DNA reads TGTGCCAGCAGTGAAAACGGCAGAGCGGCTTTCTTT. Protein sequence: CASSENGRAAFF.

The chain uses TRBV7-9 and TRBJ2-2, with 7 bases identical to TRBD1. This CDR3 is built from 13 residues. The germline V gene encodes CDR1 SEHNR and CDR2 FQNEAQ (reference sequence). Germline trimming cut 6 bases from V and 4 bases from J; bases unmatched to any gene: 2. CDR3 in DNA: TGTGCCAGCAGACAGGGGCCCACCGGGGAGCTGTTTTTT. Its protein is CASRQGPTGELFF.

This chain uses TRBV5-4 with TRBJ2-5; D is perhaps TRBD2 (5 bases). CDR3 size: 13 residues. Trimming stripped 4 bases from V and 3 bases from J, with 10 bases between. CDR1 is SGHNT, CDR2 YYREEE, per germline (reference sequence). Written as DNA, the CDR3 is TGTGCCAGCAGCATCCAACTAGAAGAGACCCAGTACTTC. Translated: CASSIQLEETQYF.

This clone was observed a handful of times. The J gene is TRBJ2-1, the V gene TRBV28, with unresolved D. V dropped 1 base and J dropped 8 bases, with 9 bases sitting between them. Germline V gives CDR1 MDHEN, CDR2 SYDVKM. The length of the CDR3 is 13 residues. The CDR3 loop reads CASSLSHPDEQFF. The CDR3 DNA follows: TGTGCCAGCAGTTTATCCCATCCTGATGAGCAGTTCTTC.

This rearrangement joins TRBV7-2 to TRBJ1-6; tentative D call: TRBD1 (5 bases). The V gene's germline CDR1 is SGHTA and CDR2 FQGNSA. Trimming cost V 3 bases and J 10 bases, with 16 bases left between them. The CDR3 extends over 15 amino acids. The CDR3 protein is CASSFLGQTVSPLHF. Written as DNA, the CDR3 is TGTGCCAGCAGCTTCTTGGGGCAGACTGTCTCACCCCTCCACTTT.

The chain recombines TRBV6-6 with TRBJ2-3; 11 bases map to TRBD2. Germline-derived CDR1 and CDR2 are MNHNY and SVGAGI (reference sequence). Trimming cost V 8 bases and J 0 bases; bases outside gene matches: 7. This CDR3 comprises 16 residues. CDR3 sequence (DNA): TGTGCCAGCTCTCCTGGACTAGCGGGTAGCACAGATACGCAGTATTTT. The encoded protein is CASSPGLAGSTDTQYF.

This clone has more than one count but fewer than ten. V usage is TRBV28 and J usage is TRBJ1-1, with 8 bases lining up with TRBD1. The V segment lost 3 bases and the J segment 5 bases; nucleotides outside the gene matches: 8. The germline CDR1 and CDR2 sequences are MDHEN and SYDVKM. This CDR3 is built from 15 residues. CDR3 residues: CASSFAAGGETEAFF. The CDR3 nucleotides read TGTGCCAGCAGTTTCGCAGCAGGGGGCGAAACTGAAGCTTTCTTT.

This clone was seen only a few times. The J gene is TRBJ2-7, the V gene TRBV30; TRBD1 agrees at 9 bases. Per the germline V gene, CDR1 is GTSNPN and CDR2 is SVGIG (reference sequence). The CDR3 sequence is 14 residues long. Unmatched junction bases numbered 6, after V lost 4 bases and J lost 2 bases. CDR3 amino acids: CAWTHRGRAYEQYF. CDR3 sequence (DNA): TGTGCCTGGACTCACAGGGGGCGTGCCTACGAGCAGTACTTC.

V is TRBV19 and J is TRBJ2-3; D gene unclear. CDR1 is LNHDA, CDR2 SQIVND, per germline (reference sequence). The CDR3 loop spans 14 amino acids. Trimming left V 2 bases short and J 5 bases short, with 11 bases between. CDR3 in amino acids: CASSISRSEDTQYF. The DNA of the CDR3 is TGTGCCAGTAGTATAAGTCGTTCCGAAGATACGCAGTATTTT.

There are a few counts of this clone. V is TRBV4-3 and J is TRBJ1-6, with 9 bases identical to TRBD1. J lost 9 bases, V lost 3 bases, and 6 bases had no gene match. CDR3 length: 15 residues. Germline CDR1 reads LGHNA; CDR2 reads YSLEER. CDR3 coding DNA: TGCGCCAGCAGCCACGACACGGGACAGGGTTCACCCCTCCACTTT. It specifies CASSHDTGQGSPLHF.

The rearrangement links TRBV28 to TRBJ2-7; 11 nucleotides line up with TRBD1. The CDR3 spans 16 residues. Unmatched junction bases numbered 5, after V lost 1 base and J lost 3 bases. The V gene's germline CDR1 is MDHEN and CDR2 SYDVKM. CDR3 DNA sequence: TGTGCCAGCAGTTTATATCCGGGGACAGGGGGCTACGAGCAGTACTTC. This encodes CASSLYPGTGGYEQYF.

The chain has TRBV7-6 and TRBJ2-2, with D perhaps TRBD2 (6 bases). The CDR3 is 16 residues long. CDR1 and CDR2 (germline): SGHVS, FNYEAQ. V was pared by 3 bases and J by 6 bases, with 17 bases between. CDR3 loop: CASSFPREKMAGELFF. The CDR3, as DNA: TGTGCCAGCAGCTTCCCACGGGAGAAAATGGCCGGGGAGCTGTTTTTT.

This clone has just a few counts. The genes are TRBV9 and TRBJ1-3; TRBD1 is a possible D gene (6 bases). V lost 2 bases and J 2 bases, leaving 8 bases between the germline ends. From germline, CDR1 is SGDLS and CDR2 YYNGEE. The CDR3 sequence is 14 residues long. This CDR3 reads CASSVGTTGNTIYF. DNA of the CDR3: TGTGCCAGCAGCGTTGGGACAACTGGAAACACCATATATTTT.

A few counts support this clone. The chain carries TRBV2 and TRBJ1-3; D ambiguous. From germline, CDR1 is SNHLY and CDR2 FYNNEI. The V end lost 2 bases, the J end lost 14 bases, and 10 bases lay between the germline ends. The CDR3 sequence is 11 residues long. The CDR3 coding sequence is TGTGCCAGCAGTGAATGGGGTGGCCTATATTTT. This gives the protein CASSEWGGLYF.

This clone was seen only a few times. This sequence joins TRBV6-6 and TRBJ2-7; a weak D match, TRBD2 (5 bases). Germline V gene data show CDR1 as MNHNY and CDR2 as SVGAGI (reference sequence). V lost 0 bases, J lost 6 bases, and 15 bases lay in between. The CDR3 covers 15 residues. The CDR3 nucleotides are TGTGCCAGCAGTTACTCAGCTGGAGGTATGGGCGAGCAGTACTTC. This sequence encodes CASSYSAGGMGEQYF.

This clone was detected a few times. The chain recombines TRBV28 with TRBJ1-1; D uncertain. The germline V gene encodes CDR1 MDHEN and CDR2 SYDVKM. Deletions cut 7 bases from V and 10 bases from J, with 13 bases between. The CDR3 loop spans 11 amino acids. CDR3 DNA sequence: TGTGCCAGCATAACCACCCATAGAGCTTTCTTT. Residues: CASITTHRAFF.

This clone has only a few counts. This chain joins TRBV27 and TRBJ2-2; perhaps D is TRBD1 or TRBD2 (5 bases each). This CDR3 contains 17 residues. Germline loops: CDR1 MNHEY, CDR2 SMNVEV (reference sequence). Trimming took 1 base from V and 2 from J, leaving 14 bases between them. The CDR3 reads CASSLWDPAPNTGELFF. Written as DNA, the CDR3 is TGTGCCAGCAGTTTATGGGACCCCGCGCCCAACACCGGGGAGCTGTTTTTT.

This clone was seen only a few times. The chain recombines TRBV7-2 with TRBJ2-5, with 11 bases matching TRBD2. This CDR3 has 19 residues. J was trimmed by 0 bases and V by 5 bases; bases with no gene match: 14. Germline assignment: CDR1 SGHTA and CDR2 FQGNSA. The CDR3 nucleotides read TGTGCCAGCAGCCCCCGTGGGACTAGCGGCCCTCAGTACCAAGAGACCCAGTACTTC. It translates to CASSPRGTSGPQYQETQYF.

This clone was seen a handful of times. V is TRBV5-1 and J is TRBJ2-3; D is tentatively TRBD1 or TRBD2 (5 bases each). Germline V gene lookup returns CDR1 SGHRS and CDR2 YFSETQ. V was shortened by 1 base and J by 1 base, with 19 bases between the two germline ends. There are 18 residues in the CDR3. CDR3 nucleotides: TGCGCCAGCAGCTTGCGGCGTGGGGGTGGTTGGGGCACAGATACGCAGTATTTT. Translation: CASSLRRGGGWGTDTQYF. Full variable domain (outside the CDR3, taken from reference TRBV5-1 and TRBJ2-3): KAGVTQTPRYLIKTRGQQVTLSCSPISGHRSVSWYQQTPGQGLQFLFEYFSETQRNKGNFPGRFSGRQFSNSRSEMNVSTLELGDSALYLCASSLRRGGGWGTDTQYFGPGTRLTVL.

The V and J genes are TRBV29-1 and TRBJ1-5; a possible D gene is TRBD1 (5 bases). V lost 7 bases and J lost 4, with 14 bases in between. Per germline, CDR1 SQVTM and CDR2 ANQGSEA. The CDR3 covers 13 residues. The CDR3 coding sequence is TGCAGCGCTGGGACCGGAATTAATCAGCCCCAGCATTTT. Encoded protein: CSAGTGINQPQHF.